Listed below are T cell receptor beta chains from one sample, sequenced in a study of post-analysis software for immune sequencing data. TCRdb processed the PCR reads anew with MiXCR; each CDR3 protein has one entry. The data show fewer than 850,000 distinct CDR3 sequences, roughly 30% seen once. Material: blood. Receptors originate from a girl aged 10-17 years with multiple sclerosis. Both conserved end residues are part of each CDR3. Fields, in order: J gene, D gene, V gene, clone size, CDR3 protein, CDR3 DNA. A D gene is named only where the DNA matches it firmly. A clone size is listed for some rows: how often the clone was seen (once, few, many), or a class if it is expanded.

TRBJ2-1 - TRBV29-1 few CSGGNNEQFF TGCAGCGGTGGAAACAATGAGCAGTTCTTC
TRBJ1-6 - TRBV5-1 - CASSVRSGGEDSPLHF TGCGCCAGCAGCGTACGGAGTGGGGGCGAAGATTCACCCCTCCACTTT
TRBJ2-1 TRBD2 TRBV10-3 few CAISLAGEQFF TGTGCCATTTCACTAGCGGGAGAGCAGTTCTTC
TRBJ2-1 TRBD2 TRBV10-3 many CAISGGRAGFYNEQFF TGTGCCATCAGTGGGGGGAGGGCCGGGTTTTACAATGAGCAGTTCTTC
TRBJ2-3 TRBD2 TRBV6-4 many CASSSGGGTDTQYF TGTGCCAGCAGTAGCGGGGGAGGCACAGATACGCAGTATTTT
TRBJ2-5 - TRBV18 - CASSPPTEQPQETQYF TGTGCCAGCTCACCACCGACCGAGCAGCCACAAGAGACCCAGTACTTC
TRBJ1-5 - TRBV20-1 - CSAYVGGNQPQHF TGCAGTGCCTACGTGGGGGGCAATCAGCCCCAGCATTTT
TRBJ2-1 TRBD2 TRBV27 few CASSPLGSGTFNEQFF TGTGCCAGCAGTCCCCTGGGTAGCGGGACCTTCAATGAGCAGTTCTTC
TRBJ2-5 - TRBV5-1 few CASSRERGAETQYF TGCGCCAGCAGCCGGGAGAGGGGGGCAGAGACCCAGTACTTC
TRBJ2-2 - TRBV24-1 - CATSNSATGELFF TGTGCCACCTCCAACAGCGCCACCGGGGAGCTGTTTTTT
TRBJ2-3 TRBD2 TRBV27 - CASSPTSVWYTQYF TGTGCCAGCAGTCCGACTAGCGTCTGGTATACGCAGTATTTT
TRBJ2-2 TRBD2 TRBV20-1 - CSARESGRGGELFF TGCAGTGCTAGAGAGAGCGGGAGAGGCGGGGAGCTGTTTTTT
TRBJ2-7 - TRBV6-1 - CASNEFGQIAYEQYF TGTGCCAGCAATGAATTCGGTCAGATTGCCTACGAGCAGTACTTC
TRBJ2-1 - TRBV20-1 - CSAIPGGPGQFF TGCAGTGCTATCCCCGGAGGGCCAGGGCAGTTCTTC
TRBJ1-2 - TRBV15 - CATSRRDFPNYGYTF TGTGCCACCAGCAGACGGGATTTTCCTAACTATGGCTACACCTTC
TRBJ1-5 - TRBV2 few CASSEPGLSNQPQHF TGTGCCAGCAGTGAGCCAGGGCTTAGCAATCAGCCCCAGCATTTT
TRBJ2-6 - TRBV7-9 - CASSGRHPLTSGANVLTF TGTGCCAGCAGCGGAAGACACCCCCTAACCTCTGGGGCCAACGTCCTGACTTTC
TRBJ2-4 TRBD2 TRBV7-6 - CASSPRTSGTLRAKNIQYF TGTGCCAGCAGCCCTCGAACTAGCGGGACCCTCCGGGCCAAAAACATTCAGTACTTC
TRBJ2-5 - TRBV5-1 - CASSLAFRTWGGTQYF TGCGCCAGCAGCTTGGCCTTTCGGACCTGGGGAGGGACCCAGTACTTC
TRBJ1-6 - TRBV11-2 - CASSPGRWNSPLHF TGTGCCAGCAGCCCCGGGAGGTGGAATTCACCCCTCCACTTT
TRBJ2-1 - TRBV9 few CASSLSGQSHNEQFF TGTGCCAGCAGCCTAAGTGGACAGAGCCACAATGAGCAGTTCTTC
TRBJ1-1 - TRBV6-2/TRBV6-3 few CASSYQNTEAFF TGTGCCAGCAGTTACCAGAACACTGAAGCTTTCTTT
TRBJ2-3 - TRBV10-3 few CAIRGGSTDTQYF TGTGCCATCAGGGGTGGAAGCACAGATACGCAGTATTTT
TRBJ1-2 TRBD1 TRBV10-3 - CAIKPGQEEYGYTF TGTGCCATCAAGCCGGGACAGGAAGAATATGGCTACACCTTC
TRBJ2-1 - TRBV20-1 few CSGGRVLWDEQFF TGCAGTGGGGGAAGGGTACTGTGGGATGAGCAGTTCTTC
TRBJ1-1 - TRBV12-3/TRBV12-4 few CASSLWGRMNTEAFF TGTGCCAGCAGTTTATGGGGTAGAATGAACACTGAAGCTTTCTTT
TRBJ2-5 TRBD1 TRBV6-5 - CASGNRGTEYF TGTGCCAGCGGAAACAGGGGCACTGAGTACTTC
TRBJ2-7 TRBD2 TRBV27 - CASSPPPGLAGYEQYF TGTGCCAGCAGTCCCCCACCCGGACTAGCGGGTTACGAGCAGTACTTC
TRBJ2-7 - TRBV4-3 many CASSQSTGAYEQYF TGCGCCAGCAGCCAATCGACAGGAGCCTACGAGCAGTACTTC
TRBJ2-5 TRBD2 TRBV20-1 - CSAATSGRYNEQYF TGCAGTGCTGCGACTAGCGGGAGATACAATGAGCAGTACTTC
TRBJ1-2 - TRBV20-1 few CSAREETGPGNGYTF TGCAGTGCTAGAGAAGAAACGGGACCCGGGAATGGCTACACCTTC
TRBJ2-1 - TRBV2 few CASMPPWTDNEQFF TGTGCCAGCATGCCCCCTTGGACAGACAATGAGCAGTTCTTC
TRBJ2-1 - TRBV29-1 - CSVEDRGTGNNEQFF TGCAGCGTTGAAGACCGGGGGACGGGCAACAATGAGCAGTTCTTC
TRBJ2-4 - TRBV5-1 few CASSLPADGRKNIQYF TGCGCCAGCAGCCTCCCTGCGGACGGCCGCAAAAACATTCAGTACTTC
TRBJ1-5 - TRBV20-1 - CSARGGADLSNQPQHF TGCAGTGCTAGAGGGGGTGCAGACCTTAGCAATCAGCCCCAGCATTTT
TRBJ2-1 TRBD1 TRBV25-1 - CARSERTGGLYNEQFF TGTGCCAGGAGTGAGAGGACAGGGGGCCTCTACAATGAGCAGTTCTTC
TRBJ1-2 - TRBV12-3/TRBV12-4 - CACSLPIDGYTF TGTGCCTGCAGTTTACCCATAGATGGCTACACCTTC
TRBJ2-1 TRBD2 TRBV27 - CASSSGLADSDEQFF TGTGCCAGCAGTTCCGGGCTAGCGGACTCCGATGAGCAGTTCTTC
TRBJ2-1 TRBD1 TRBV29-1 few CSVDFLTTGNNEQFF TGCAGCGTTGATTTCCTTACGACAGGGAACAATGAGCAGTTCTTC
TRBJ2-5 - TRBV7-9 few CASSSTGMEETQYF TGTGCCAGCAGCAGCACAGGGATGGAAGAGACCCAGTACTTC
TRBJ1-2 - TRBV19 - CASSISDNHGYTF TGTGCCAGTAGTATCTCGGACAACCATGGCTACACCTTC
TRBJ1-6 - TRBV13 few CASSRAPTSSYNSPLHF TGTGCCAGCAGCCGGGCCCCAACAAGCTCCTATAATTCACCCCTCCACTTT
TRBJ1-6 TRBD1 TRBV7-8 - CASSPPGTGTFPPLHF TGTGCCAGCAGCCCACCCGGGACAGGGACCTTTCCACCCCTCCACTTT
TRBJ2-1 - TRBV27 few CASSLTGREQFF TGTGCCAGCAGCCTGACCGGGCGTGAGCAGTTCTTC
TRBJ2-1 TRBD2 TRBV7-2 - CASSSAPGTSGRARPFF TGTGCCAGCAGCTCCGCCCCCGGGACTAGCGGGAGGGCCCGTCCGTTCTTC
TRBJ2-5 - TRBV18 - CASSPLPSQETQYF TGTGCCAGCTCACCACTACCCAGCCAAGAGACCCAGTACTTC
TRBJ2-3 - TRBV3-1 few CASSHALGVSGARTDTQYF TGTGCCAGCAGCCATGCATTGGGGGTCTCCGGGGCCCGCACAGATACGCAGTATTTT
TRBJ2-3 - TRBV27 few CASSLGRGWDATDTQYF TGTGCCAGCAGTTTAGGTCGAGGTTGGGACGCCACAGATACGCAGTATTTT
TRBJ2-1 - TRBV9 - CASSADPGSYNEQFF TGTGCCAGCAGCGCAGATCCAGGCTCCTACAATGAGCAGTTCTTC
TRBJ1-6 - TRBV20-1 - CSARLTNDSPYNSPLHF TGCAGTGCTAGACTCACAAACGACAGCCCCTATAATTCACCCCTCCACTTT